These T cell receptor beta chains were read from a single sample in a study of vaccination effects on CD4 cells after COVID-19. Measured with immunoSEQ multiplex PCR; TCRdb has only the in-frame clones, and not every one. This sample has 72,000 or so clones, with about 67% found just once. These TCRs' antigens remain unknown. Specimen: CD4+ T cells from PBMCs cultured without peptide, collected after COVID-19 vaccination. The receptors here all came from a human donor who received a COVID-19 vaccine. The CDR3 runs from the conserved cysteine through the conserved F or W. D genes are given only for firm matches. Not every row has a clone size; where given, it reads once, few, many or a size class.

cdr3_nt cdr3_aa j_call clone_size v_call d_call
TGTGCCAGCAGCGCGGCCGGGACAGGGGGCGGACGAAGCACAGATACGCAGTATTTT CASSAAGTGGGRSTDTQYF TRBJ2-3 NA TRBV5-8 TRBD1
TGTGCCAGCAGCAGGGAGGGACTAGCGGGGGGAGGGACAGATACGCAGTATTTT CASSREGLAGGGTDTQYF TRBJ2-3 NA TRBV3-1/TRBV3-2 TRBD2
TGCAGCGTTCAGGGACAGGGCCATGGCTACACCTTC CSVQGQGHGYTF TRBJ1-2 NA TRBV29-1 TRBD1
TGCGCCAGCAGTCGAGGACAGGCCAGGGGATTCGATGAGCAGTTCTTC CASSRGQARGFDEQFF TRBJ2-1 once TRBV10-1 TRBD1
TGTGCCAGCAGCCAAGATGTTCGGGATAACACCATATATTTT CASSQDVRDNTIYF TRBJ1-3 NA TRBV3-1/TRBV3-2 NA
TGTGCCAGCAGCTTACTAACTGGGGAGACCCAGTACTTC CASSLLTGETQYF TRBJ2-5 NA TRBV5-6 NA
TGTGCCAGCAGTCGACAGGGCACTGAAGCTTTCTTT CASSRQGTEAFF TRBJ1-1 NA TRBV6-5 TRBD1
TGTGCCAGCAGTGAAGACGGGACTGCTTTCGTAGAGCAGTTCTTC CASSEDGTAFVEQFF TRBJ2-1 NA TRBV6-1 NA
TGTGCCAGCAGTGAACGGGGGTTTACGAACACTGAAGCTTTCTTT CASSERGFTNTEAFF TRBJ1-1 few TRBV7-2 NA
TGCGCCAGCAGCGGTACAGGGAGTAGCGGATACAATGAGCAGTTCTTC CASSGTGSSGYNEQFF TRBJ2-1 NA TRBV5-1 NA
TGCGCCAGCAGCCAGGGGAAGCGGCAGCCCCAGCATTTT CASSQGKRQPQHF TRBJ1-5 NA TRBV4-1 NA
TGTGCCAGCAGTGCGGGACAGGCCGACACTGAAGCTTTCTTT CASSAGQADTEAFF TRBJ1-1 NA TRBV6-4 TRBD1
TGTGCCTGGAGTACTTACCGGACAATTCCTACTCCCCCTTCTGAAAAACTGTTTTTT CAWSTYRTIPTPPSEKLFF TRBJ1-4 NA TRBV30 NA
TGCGCCAGCAGCTTAGGGACAGGGATAGTGGCTGGGGCCAACGTCCTGACTTTC CASSLGTGIVAGANVLTF TRBJ2-6 NA TRBV5-1 TRBD1
TGTGCCAGCAGAGAGACTAGCGGGGGTGTCACAGATACGCAGTATTTT CASRETSGGVTDTQYF TRBJ2-3 NA TRBV6-4 TRBD2
TGTGCCAGCAGCCGGGAAACTAGAAGATTGGGCGATGAGCAGTTCTTC CASSRETRRLGDEQFF TRBJ2-1 NA TRBV7-3 NA
TGTGCCAGCAGCTTAGGTGGAGCAATGAACACTGAAGCTTTCTTT CASSLGGAMNTEAFF TRBJ1-1 once TRBV7-3 NA
TGTGCCAGCAGCTTAGGACAGGGGGCTGGGGAAAAACTGTTTTTT CASSLGQGAGEKLFF TRBJ1-4 NA TRBV7-2 TRBD1
TGTGCCAGCAGCGGACGACAGGGCAATCAGCCCCAGCATTTT CASSGRQGNQPQHF TRBJ1-5 NA TRBV7-2 NA
TGTGCCAGCAGCAATTCCGCGCAGGGCGAAAAACTGTTTTTT CASSNSAQGEKLFF TRBJ1-4 NA TRBV7-2 NA
TGTGCCAGTAGTACCCCCCAGCGGGGGGCCCGGGAGACCCAGTACTTC CASSTPQRGARETQYF TRBJ2-5 NA TRBV19 TRBD2
TGTGCCAGCAGCCCTAGCCGGGACGGGGAATCTTATGGCTACACCTTC CASSPSRDGESYGYTF TRBJ1-2 NA TRBV7-8 NA
TGCGCCAGCAGCCAGGCCCCGGGACTAGCCTACCCGGGGCAGTTCTTC CASSQAPGLAYPGQFF TRBJ2-1 NA TRBV4-1 TRBD2
TGTGCCAGCAGCTTCTCCCAGGGGCGTAAATCCTCTGGGGCCAACGTCCTGACTTTC CASSFSQGRKSSGANVLTF TRBJ2-6 NA TRBV5-8 NA
TGCGCCAGCAGCTTGGAGGGAAGCAATCAGCCCCAGCATTTT CASSLEGSNQPQHF TRBJ1-5 NA TRBV5-1 NA
TGTGCCTGGAGTAGGGCAGTGATTCCTATTTTTGAGGATACGCAGTATTTT CAWSRAVIPIFEDTQYF TRBJ2-3 NA TRBV30 NA
TGCAGCGTTCCGGGAGGTGACAGAAGCACAGATACGCAGTATTTT CSVPGGDRSTDTQYF TRBJ2-3 NA TRBV29-1 TRBD2